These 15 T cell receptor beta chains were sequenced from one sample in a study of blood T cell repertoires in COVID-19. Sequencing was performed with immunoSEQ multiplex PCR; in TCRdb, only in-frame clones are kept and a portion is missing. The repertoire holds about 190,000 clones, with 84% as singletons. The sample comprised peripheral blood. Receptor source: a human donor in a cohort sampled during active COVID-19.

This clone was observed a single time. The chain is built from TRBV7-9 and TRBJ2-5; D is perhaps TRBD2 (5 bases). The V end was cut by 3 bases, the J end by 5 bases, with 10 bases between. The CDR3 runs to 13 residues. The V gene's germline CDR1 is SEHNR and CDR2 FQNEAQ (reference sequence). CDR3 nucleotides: TGTGCCAGCAGCTTGAGGGTCAGGGAGACCCAGTACTTC. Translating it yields CASSLRVRETQYF.

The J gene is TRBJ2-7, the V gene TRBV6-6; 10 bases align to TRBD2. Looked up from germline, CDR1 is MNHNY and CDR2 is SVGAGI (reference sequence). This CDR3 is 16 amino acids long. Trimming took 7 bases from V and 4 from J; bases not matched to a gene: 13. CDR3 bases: TGTGCCAGCATGGGCAGACCTAGCGGGAGAGAGTACGAGCAGTACTTC. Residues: CASMGRPSGREYEQYF.

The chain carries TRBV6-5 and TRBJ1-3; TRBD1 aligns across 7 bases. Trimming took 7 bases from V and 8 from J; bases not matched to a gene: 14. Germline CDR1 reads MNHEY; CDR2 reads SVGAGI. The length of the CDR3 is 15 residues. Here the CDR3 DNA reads TGTGCCAGCACTCTCTATGACAGGGCAGGATACACCATATATTTT. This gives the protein CASTLYDRAGYTIYF.

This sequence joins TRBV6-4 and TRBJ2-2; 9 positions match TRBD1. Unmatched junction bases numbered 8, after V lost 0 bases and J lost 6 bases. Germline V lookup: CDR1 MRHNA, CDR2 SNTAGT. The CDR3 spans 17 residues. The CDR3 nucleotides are TGTGCCAGCAGTGACTCGAAACAGGGGGCGCTCGCCGGGGAGCTGTTTTTT. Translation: CASSDSKQGALAGELFF.

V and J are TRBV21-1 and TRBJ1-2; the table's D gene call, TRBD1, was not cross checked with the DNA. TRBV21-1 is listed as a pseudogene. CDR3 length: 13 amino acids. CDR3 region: CARWGGQGQGYTF. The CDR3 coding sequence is TGTGCCAGGTGGGGCGGACAGGGACAGGGCTACACCTTC.

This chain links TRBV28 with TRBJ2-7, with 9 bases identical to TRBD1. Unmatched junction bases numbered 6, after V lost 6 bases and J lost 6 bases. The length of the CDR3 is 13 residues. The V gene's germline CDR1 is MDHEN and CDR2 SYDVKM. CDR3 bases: TGTGCCAGCAGCACCGGGACAGGGATCGAGCAGTACTTC. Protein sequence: CASSTGTGIEQYF.

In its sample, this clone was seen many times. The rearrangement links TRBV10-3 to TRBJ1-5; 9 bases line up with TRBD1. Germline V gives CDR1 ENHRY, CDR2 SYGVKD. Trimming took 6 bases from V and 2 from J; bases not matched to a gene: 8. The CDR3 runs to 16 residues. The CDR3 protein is CAISPRQGEGNQPQHF. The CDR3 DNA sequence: TGTGCCATCAGCCCTAGACAGGGGGAGGGCAATCAGCCCCAGCATTTT.

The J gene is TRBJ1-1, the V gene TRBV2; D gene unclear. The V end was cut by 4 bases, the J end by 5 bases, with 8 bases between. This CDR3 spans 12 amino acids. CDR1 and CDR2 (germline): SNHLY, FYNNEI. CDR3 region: CASSGGGTEAFF. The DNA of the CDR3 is TGTGCCAGCAGTGGGGGAGGAACTGAAGCTTTCTTT.

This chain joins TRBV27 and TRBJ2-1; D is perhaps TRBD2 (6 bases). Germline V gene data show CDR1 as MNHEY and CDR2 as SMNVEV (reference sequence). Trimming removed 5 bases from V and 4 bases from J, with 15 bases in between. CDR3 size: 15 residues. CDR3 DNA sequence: TGTGCCAGCAGTCCCCTGGGGGGAGGATACAATGAGCAGTTCTTC. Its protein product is CASSPLGGGYNEQFF.

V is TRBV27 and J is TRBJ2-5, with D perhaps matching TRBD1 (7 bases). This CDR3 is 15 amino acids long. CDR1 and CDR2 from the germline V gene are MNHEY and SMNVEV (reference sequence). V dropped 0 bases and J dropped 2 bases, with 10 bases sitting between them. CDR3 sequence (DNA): TGTGCCAGCAGTTTATCGGAGGGACAGCAAGAGACCCAGTACTTC. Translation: CASSLSEGQQETQYF.

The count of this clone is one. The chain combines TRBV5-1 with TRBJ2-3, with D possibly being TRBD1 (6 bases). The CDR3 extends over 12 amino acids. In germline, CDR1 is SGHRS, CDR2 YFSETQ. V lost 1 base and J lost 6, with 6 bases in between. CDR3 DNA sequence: TGCGCCAGCAGCTTGAGGGGGGATACGCAGTATTTT. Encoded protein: CASSLRGDTQYF.

The DNA of the CDR3 is TGTGCCAGCAGGGCCCCGCCAGGGCCCTCCCAGCCCCAGCATTTT. Translating gives CASRAPPGPSQPQHF. The chain combines TRBV2 with TRBJ1-5, with D possibly matching TRBD1 (5 bases). Germline V gives CDR1 SNHLY, CDR2 FYNNEI. V gave up 6 bases and J gave up 7 bases, with 19 bases separating them. The CDR3 has 15 amino acids.

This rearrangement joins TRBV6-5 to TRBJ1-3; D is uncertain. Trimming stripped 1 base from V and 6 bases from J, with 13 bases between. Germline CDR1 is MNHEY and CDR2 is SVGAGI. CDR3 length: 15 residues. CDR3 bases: TGTGCCAGCAGTTACTTGGGCGGGAATGAAAACACCATATATTTT. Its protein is CASSYLGGNENTIYF.

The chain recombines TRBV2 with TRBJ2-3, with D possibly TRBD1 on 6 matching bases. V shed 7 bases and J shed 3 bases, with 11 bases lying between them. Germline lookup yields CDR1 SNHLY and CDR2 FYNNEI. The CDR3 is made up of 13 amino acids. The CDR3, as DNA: TGTGCCAGCACTAGGACAGAAACAGATACGCAGTATTTT. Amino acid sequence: CASTRTETDTQYF. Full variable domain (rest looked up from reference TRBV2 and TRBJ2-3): EPEVTQTPSHQVTQMGQEVILRCVPISNHLYFYWYRQILGQKVEFLVSFYNNEISEKSEIFDDQFSVERPDGSNFTLKIRSTKLEDSAMYFCASTRTETDTQYFGPGTRLTVL.

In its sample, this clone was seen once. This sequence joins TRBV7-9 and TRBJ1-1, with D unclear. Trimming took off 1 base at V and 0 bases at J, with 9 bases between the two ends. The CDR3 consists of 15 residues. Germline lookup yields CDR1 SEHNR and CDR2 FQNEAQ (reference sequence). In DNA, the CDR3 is TGTGCCAGCAGCTTAGGTCGGAGTTTGAACACTGAAGCTTTCTTT. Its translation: CASSLGRSLNTEAFF.